The next 18 T cell receptor beta chains were all read from a single sample in a study of T cell responses to AZD1222 COVID-19 vaccine. The method was immunoSEQ multiplex PCR; TCRdb's version includes in-frame clones alone and lacks a portion of them. The profile shows around 110,000 clones, approximately 83% of them singletons. The specimen comprised peripheral blood, sampled on day 0 of MenACWY control vaccination. Receptors were obtained from an adult in good health.

The chain is built from TRBV12-3 or TRBV12-4 and TRBJ1-5, with 8 bases fitting TRBD1. V gave up 4 bases and J gave up 13 bases; unmatched junction bases: 9. This CDR3 comprises 13 residues. CDR3 sequence reads: CASSSGTGGDQHF. For the CDR3, the DNA is TGTGCCAGCAGTTCCGGGACAGGAGGAGATCAGCATTTT.

The chain recombines TRBV4-3 with TRBJ2-7; D not certain. This CDR3 contains 15 residues. V lost 3 bases and J lost 3, with 15 bases in between. In germline, CDR1 is LGHNA, CDR2 YSLEER. The CDR3: CASSQGRPYYYEQYF. CDR3 DNA: TGCGCCAGCAGCCAGGGCCGACCTTACTACTACGAGCAGTACTTC.

The chain combines TRBV19 with TRBJ2-6; D uncertain. CDR3 length equals 15 residues. Germline V gives CDR1 LNHDA, CDR2 SQIVND (reference sequence). V was trimmed by 6 bases and J by 4 bases, leaving 13 bases between them. CDR3 amino acids: CASRVRAEGANVLTF. Here the CDR3 DNA reads TGTGCCAGTAGGGTAAGGGCTGAAGGGGCCAACGTCCTGACTTTC. Full variable domain (missing parts from reference TRBV19 and TRBJ2-6): DGGITQSPKYLFRKEGQNVTLSCEQNLNHDAMYWYRQDPGQGLRLIYYSQIVNDFQKGDIAEGYSVSREKKESFPLTVTSAQKNPTAFYLCASRVRAEGANVLTFGAGSRLTVL.

This clone was seen only once. J is TRBJ1-1 and V is TRBV6-2 or TRBV6-3, with TRBD1 as a possible D gene (5 bases). Trimming shortened V by 1 base and J by 5 bases, and 8 bases separated the two germline ends. Looked up from germline, CDR1 is MNHEY and CDR2 is SVGEGT. The CDR3 loop spans 13 amino acids. DNA of the CDR3: TGTGCCAGCAGTTACTTCCCAGGGACTGAAGCTTTCTTT. Protein: CASSYFPGTEAFF.

The J gene is TRBJ2-5, the V gene TRBV19, with 8 nucleotides matching TRBD2. J was trimmed by 4 bases and V by 5 bases; bases with no gene match: 9. CDR3 length: 15 amino acids. CDR1 is LNHDA and CDR2 is SQIVND in the germline V gene (reference sequence). The CDR3 DNA is TGTGCCAGTAGTGATCCGCGGGGGGCCGGAGAGACCCAGTACTTC. It is translated as CASSDPRGAGETQYF.

This chain joins TRBV11-2 and TRBJ2-5; 12 bases match TRBD2. Per the germline V gene, CDR1 is SGHAT and CDR2 is FQNNGV. This CDR3 region has 18 residues. The V gene end was trimmed by 5 bases and the J gene end by 3 bases; junction bases not matched to a gene: 13. The CDR3 loop reads CASSPRTSGVNPKETQYF. In DNA, the CDR3 is TGTGCCAGCAGCCCACGGACTAGCGGGGTCAATCCCAAAGAGACCCAGTACTTC.

This CDR3 reads CASSLWLLTDTQYF. The CDR3 DNA is TGTGCCAGCAGCTTATGGCTCCTCACAGATACGCAGTATTTT. The chain carries TRBV11-2 and TRBJ2-3; unclear D gene. V dropped 2 bases and J dropped 2 bases, with 8 bases sitting between them. Germline CDR1 is SGHAT and CDR2 is FQNNGV. The CDR3 has 14 residues. Full variable domain (rest looked up from reference TRBV11-2 and TRBJ2-3): EAGVAQSPRYKIIEKRQSVAFWCNPISGHATLYWYQQILGQGPKLLIQFQNNGVVDDSQLPKDRFSAERLKGVDSTLKIQPAKLEDSAVYLCASSLWLLTDTQYFGPGTRLTVL.

The rearrangement uses TRBV7-2 and TRBJ1-1; D call uncertain. The CDR3 covers 13 residues. CDR1 and CDR2 (germline): SGHTA, FQGNSA. The V and J ends lost 5 bases and 0 bases respectively, with 7 bases between them. CDR3 coding DNA: TGTGCCAGCAGCCAAGAGATGAACACTGAAGCTTTCTTT. Translation: CASSQEMNTEAFF.

The genes are TRBV2 and TRBJ1-2; TRBD1 might be the D (6 bases). V was trimmed by 5 bases and J by 12 bases, leaving 16 bases between them. Germline-derived CDR1 and CDR2 are SNHLY and FYNNEI. The CDR3 runs 12 residues. The CDR3 DNA sequence: TGTGCCAGCAGTACCCTGGGAGGGGGAAACACCTTC. It translates to CASSTLGGGNTF. The whole variable domain, filled in from reference TRBV2 and TRBJ1-2, reads EPEVTQTPSHQVTQMGQEVILRCVPISNHLYFYWYRQILGQKVEFLVSFYNNEISEKSEIFDDQFSVERPDGSNFTLKIRSTKLEDSAMYFCASSTLGGGNTFGSGTRLTVV.

The chain carries TRBV7-6 and TRBJ2-7; perhaps TRBD2 as D (6 bases). V lost 5 bases, J lost 0 bases, and 14 bases lay in between. CDR1 SGHVS and CDR2 FNYEAQ come from the germline V gene. The CDR3 is 15 amino acids. The CDR3 spells CASSQSSGPSYEQYF. The CDR3 coding sequence is TGTGCCAGCAGCCAGAGTAGCGGACCCTCCTACGAGCAGTACTTC.

The gene calls are TRBV7-3 and TRBJ2-7; the match to TRBD2 covers 7 bases. The trim removed 4 bases at V and 5 bases at J, leaving 11 bases unmatched. Looked up from germline, CDR1 is SGHTA and CDR2 is FQGTGA. This CDR3 has 15 amino acids. CDR3 nucleotides: TGTGCCAGCAGCTCGGGACTACCCTCGGTCCACGAGCAGTACTTC. Translating gives CASSSGLPSVHEQYF.

The rearrangement uses TRBV24-1 and TRBJ2-3; 13 bases align to TRBD2. The CDR3 has 16 amino acids. Looked up from germline, CDR1 is KGHDR and CDR2 is SFDVKD. V shed 4 bases, J shed 6 bases, and the junction held 6 bases outside the gene matches. The CDR3 coding sequence is TGTGCCACCAGTGACCCCGGACTAGCGGGGGTGGATACGCAGTATTTT. It translates to CATSDPGLAGVDTQYF.

The chain couples TRBV5-1 to TRBJ1-5; D perhaps matches TRBD1 (5 bases). The CDR3 has 15 residues. Germline loops: CDR1 SGHRS, CDR2 YFSETQ. V lost 0 bases and J lost 5, with 12 bases in between. The CDR3 bases are TGCGCCAGCAGCTTGGCTTGGGGCGGTGATCAGCCCCAGCATTTT. As protein: CASSLAWGGDQPQHF.

The chain joins TRBV7-9 to TRBJ2-5; D may match TRBD1 or TRBD2 (6 bases each). This CDR3 has 15 amino acids. Per germline, CDR1 SEHNR and CDR2 FQNEAQ (reference sequence). V lost 1 base, J lost 4 bases, and 13 bases lay in between. The CDR3 sequence: CASSLGSGGGETQYF. CDR3 DNA sequence: TGTGCCAGCAGCTTAGGTTCTGGAGGGGGAGAGACCCAGTACTTC. The full variable domain, in which reference TRBV7-9 and TRBJ2-5 provide the parts outside the CDR3, is DTGVSQNPRHKITKRGQNVTFRCDPISEHNRLYWYRQTLGQGPEFLTYFQNEAQLEKSRLLSDRFSAERPKGSFSTLEIQRTEQGDSAMYLCASSLGSGGGETQYFGPGTRLLVL.

The chain links TRBV4-1 to TRBJ2-7, with TRBD2 as a possible D gene (5 bases). The ends were cut back, 4 bases at V and 2 bases at J, with 9 bases in the middle. The CDR3 contains 13 residues. Germline V gene sequence: CDR1 MGHRA, CDR2 YSYEKL. This CDR3 is CASSPAGTYEQYF. CDR3 coding DNA: TGCGCCAGCAGCCCGGCCGGGACCTACGAGCAGTACTTC.

The chain carries TRBV6-5 and TRBJ1-3, with 7 bases lining up with TRBD1. CDR3 length: 14 residues. J was trimmed by 4 bases and V by 6 bases; bases with no gene match: 6. Germline CDR1 is MNHEY and CDR2 is SVGAGI. This CDR3 is CASRAQGSGNTIYF. The CDR3 DNA reads TGTGCCAGCAGAGCACAGGGGTCCGGAAACACCATATATTTT.

The CDR3 spells CASSLAADQPQHF. The CDR3 DNA reads as TGTGCCAGCAGCTTAGCGGCCGATCAGCCCCAGCATTTT. V and J are TRBV7-9 and TRBJ1-5; D is unresolved. The CDR3 runs to 13 residues. Trimming stripped 0 bases from V and 5 bases from J, with 5 bases between. The germline CDR1 and CDR2 sequences are SEHNR and FQNEAQ (reference sequence).

V usage is TRBV7-9 and J usage is TRBJ1-2; D is possibly TRBD1 (6 bases). The germline V gene encodes CDR1 SEHNR and CDR2 FQNEAQ (reference sequence). The V end lost 4 bases, the J end lost 4 bases, and 16 bases lay between the germline ends. The CDR3 is made up of 15 amino acids. Written as DNA, the CDR3 is TGTGCCAGCAGCTCTACCCTACAGGGAAGCTATGGCTACACCTTC. Protein sequence: CASSSTLQGSYGYTF.